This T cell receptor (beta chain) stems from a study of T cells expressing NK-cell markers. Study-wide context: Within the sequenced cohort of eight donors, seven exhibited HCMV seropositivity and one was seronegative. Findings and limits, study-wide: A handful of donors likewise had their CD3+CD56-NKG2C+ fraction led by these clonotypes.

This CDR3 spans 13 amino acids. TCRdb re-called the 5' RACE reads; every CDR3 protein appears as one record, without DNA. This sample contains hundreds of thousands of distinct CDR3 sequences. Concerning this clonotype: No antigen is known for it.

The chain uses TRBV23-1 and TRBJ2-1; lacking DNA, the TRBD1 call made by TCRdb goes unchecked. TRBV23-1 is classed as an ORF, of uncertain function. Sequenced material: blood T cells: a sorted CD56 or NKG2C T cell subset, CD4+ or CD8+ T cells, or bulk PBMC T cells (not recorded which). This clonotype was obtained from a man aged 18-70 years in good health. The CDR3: CASGRQGFNEQFF.